This TCR beta chain was profiled in a study of T-cell reconstitution after alpha-beta-depleted transplantation in children. The CDR3 covers 16 residues. V lost 3 bases and J 4 bases, leaving 17 bases between the germline ends. From germline, CDR1 is KGHSH and CDR2 LQKENI. Unique molecular identifiers featured in how the TCRbeta library was prepared. TCRdb called the PCR reads again in MiXCR, with one record for every CDR3 protein. This table holds about 610,000 distinct CDR3 sequences, 10% found once. This clonotype occurred many times. The sequence was obtained from a human donor who donated a stem cell graft to a child with acute myeloid leukemia. Source: PBMCs from the stem cell graft donor, taken from the stem cell graft. The chain recombines TRBV18 with TRBJ2-3, with D unresolved. The CDR3 loop reads CASSPLHQRIADTQYF. CDR3 nucleotide sequence: TGTGCCAGCTCACCGTTGCACCAGCGTATAGCAGATACGCAGTATTTT.